These T cell receptor beta chains were read from a single sample in a study of blood T cell repertoires in COVID-19. The repertoire was sequenced with immunoSEQ multiplex PCR; TCRdb's copy has only in-frame clones and lacks some. Of approximately 200,000 clones in the sample, 86% were seen once. The sequencing sample was made of PBMCs or T cells enriched from blood (not recorded which). The source is a woman in her 30s who had been exposed to COVID-19. The CDR3 runs from the conserved cysteine through the conserved F or W. A D gene is named only where the DNA matches it firmly. Only part of the rows carry a size: once, few, many, or a class if the clone is expanded.

J: TRBJ1-1; V: TRBV6-5; size: NA; D: TRBD1; DNA: TGTGCCAGCAGCCAGACAGGGTACACTGAAGCTTTCTTT; CDR3: CASSQTGYTEAFF
J: TRBJ1-5; V: TRBV5-6; size: NA; D: NA; DNA: TGTGCCAGCAGCCCGGGGGGAGGGTACAATCAGCCCCAGCATTTT; CDR3: CASSPGGGYNQPQHF
J: TRBJ1-6; V: TRBV6-2/TRBV6-3; size: NA; D: NA; DNA: TGTGCCAGCAGTTACCTGTGGGGCAGGGAGGGCTCACCCCTCCACTTT; CDR3: CASSYLWGREGSPLHF
J: TRBJ2-5; V: TRBV4-1; size: NA; D: TRBD2; DNA: TGCGCCAGCAGCCAATCCCTAGCGGAGACACAAGAGACCCAGTACTTC; CDR3: CASSQSLAETQETQYF
J: TRBJ1-2; V: TRBV6-1; size: NA; D: NA; DNA: TGTGCCAGCAGTGAAGCTGCCTTAGCTAACTATGGCTACACCTTC; CDR3: CASSEAALANYGYTF
J: TRBJ1-1; V: TRBV7-8; size: NA; D: NA; DNA: TGTGCCAGCAGAACCGCGCGGAACACTGAAGCTTTCTTT; CDR3: CASRTARNTEAFF
J: TRBJ1-1; V: TRBV30; size: NA; D: NA; DNA: TGTGCCTGGAGTGTATTCGGCAGCGGGGCTTTTATGAACACTGAAGCTTTCTTT; CDR3: CAWSVFGSGAFMNTEAFF
J: TRBJ1-2; V: TRBV12-3/TRBV12-4; size: NA; D: NA; DNA: TGTGCCAGCAGTTTTCGCAGGGGATATGGCTACACCTTC; CDR3: CASSFRRGYGYTF
J: TRBJ1-5; V: TRBV29-1; size: NA; D: NA; DNA: TGCAGCGTTGGGCATAGCAATCAGCCCCAGCATTTT; CDR3: CSVGHSNQPQHF
J: TRBJ1-5; V: TRBV2; size: NA; D: TRBD1; DNA: TGTGCCAGCAGTGAACAGGGGGTTTTTCAGCCCCAGCATTTT; CDR3: CASSEQGVFQPQHF
J: TRBJ2-7; V: TRBV27; size: NA; D: TRBD1; DNA: TGTGCCAGCGCCAACCGGGGACAGGGGGATAGCGAGCAGTACTTC; CDR3: CASANRGQGDSEQYF
J: TRBJ1-2; V: TRBV9; size: NA; D: NA; DNA: TGTGCCAGCAGCCCGAGCGGGACCCCCGTGCCTAACTATGGCTACACCTTC; CDR3: CASSPSGTPVPNYGYTF
J: TRBJ2-7; V: TRBV9; size: NA; D: TRBD1; DNA: TGTGCCAGCAGTGCGGGACAGGAGACCTACGAGCAGTACTTC; CDR3: CASSAGQETYEQYF
J: TRBJ1-3; V: TRBV5-6; size: NA; D: TRBD1; DNA: TGTGCCAGCAGCTTGGTGAGGGGGCGTTCTGGAAACACCATATATTTT; CDR3: CASSLVRGRSGNTIYF
J: TRBJ1-4; V: TRBV19; size: NA; D: NA; DNA: TGTGCCAGTATGCCGCAACAGGGATCTAATGAAAAACTGTTTTTT; CDR3: CASMPQQGSNEKLFF
J: TRBJ2-7; V: TRBV6-5; size: NA; D: TRBD1; DNA: TGTGCCAGCAGTCCCCGGGGACAGGGGACCTACGAGCAGTACTTC; CDR3: CASSPRGQGTYEQYF
J: TRBJ2-7; V: TRBV4-1; size: NA; D: NA; DNA: TGCGCCAGCAGCCAAGATTGGGGCAGGAGCTCCTACGAGCAGTACTTC; CDR3: CASSQDWGRSSYEQYF
J: TRBJ2-1; V: TRBV2; size: NA; D: TRBD1; DNA: TGTGCCAGCAGAAGAATACCCCCGGGACAGAACAATGAGCAGTTCTTC; CDR3: CASRRIPPGQNNEQFF
J: TRBJ1-1; V: TRBV14; size: NA; D: NA; DNA: TGTGCCAGCAGCCAAGTATGGCAAGAGAACACTGAAGCTTTCTTT; CDR3: CASSQVWQENTEAFF
J: TRBJ2-1; V: TRBV2; size: NA; D: NA; DNA: TGTGCCAGCAAAGCGGCGAATGAGCAGTTCTTC; CDR3: CASKAANEQFF
J: TRBJ1-4; V: TRBV2; size: NA; D: NA; DNA: TGTGCCAGCATCACAGGGCCCCCCGAAAAACTGTTTTTT; CDR3: CASITGPPEKLFF
J: TRBJ2-3; V: TRBV3-1/TRBV3-2; size: NA; D: NA; DNA: TGTGCCAGCAGCCTCACCCGAACATATACGCAGTATTTT; CDR3: CASSLTRTYTQYF
J: TRBJ2-7; V: TRBV5-6; size: NA; D: NA; DNA: TGTGCCAGCAGCTTGGGGATACCAGCGGAGCAGTACTTC; CDR3: CASSLGIPAEQYF
J: TRBJ1-1; V: TRBV19; size: NA; D: NA; DNA: TGTGCCAGTACCACGGCCGGCGGAATGAACACTGAAGCTTTCTTT; CDR3: CASTTAGGMNTEAFF
J: TRBJ1-1; V: TRBV6-5; size: few; D: NA; DNA: TGTGCCAGCCTGGACAGATTACAGCGCACAGCTTTCTTT; CDR3: CASLDRLQRTAFF
J: TRBJ2-2; V: TRBV19; size: NA; D: NA; DNA: TGTGCCAGTAATCGAGACTGGACAACGAACACCGGGGAGCTGTTTTTT; CDR3: CASNRDWTTNTGELFF
J: TRBJ1-3; V: TRBV11-2; size: NA; D: NA; DNA: TGTGCCAGCCGTGTCGGGGCTGGAAACACCATATATTTT; CDR3: CASRVGAGNTIYF
J: TRBJ1-2; V: TRBV10-3; size: NA; D: TRBD1; DNA: TGTGCCATCAGTGAAAGGGGACAGGGATTGAATGGCTACACCTTC; CDR3: CAISERGQGLNGYTF
J: TRBJ1-5; V: TRBV15; size: NA; D: TRBD1; DNA: TGTGCCACCAGTGGGAACAGGGGTGGTCAGCCCCAGCATTTT; CDR3: CATSGNRGGQPQHF
J: TRBJ1-2; V: TRBV9; size: NA; D: NA; DNA: TGTGCCAGCAGCGTAGCCACAGCCTATGGCTACACCTTC; CDR3: CASSVATAYGYTF
J: TRBJ1-1; V: TRBV6-6; size: NA; D: TRBD1; DNA: TGTGCCAGCAGTTACGAGACAGGGATTAACACTGAAGCTTTCTTT; CDR3: CASSYETGINTEAFF
J: TRBJ1-2; V: TRBV9; size: NA; D: TRBD1; DNA: TGTGCCAGCAGCCAACAGGGGGAAACTGGCTACACCTTC; CDR3: CASSQQGETGYTF
J: TRBJ1-1; V: TRBV18; size: NA; D: NA; DNA: TGTGCCAGCTCACGAGGGATGACGGGGGACACTGAAGCTTTCTTT; CDR3: CASSRGMTGDTEAFF
J: TRBJ2-5; V: TRBV2; size: NA; D: TRBD2; DNA: TGTGCCAGCAGTCGTAAACTAGCGGACCAAGAGACCCAGTACTTC; CDR3: CASSRKLADQETQYF
J: TRBJ2-1; V: TRBV7-6; size: NA; D: NA; DNA: TGTGCCAGCAGCTTAGCGCTAAATGAGCAGTTCTTC; CDR3: CASSLALNEQFF
J: TRBJ1-2; V: TRBV18; size: NA; D: NA; DNA: TGTGCCAGCTCACCGCAGGACAGCGCTATATATGGCTACACCTTC; CDR3: CASSPQDSAIYGYTF
J: TRBJ1-1; V: TRBV5-1; size: NA; D: TRBD1; DNA: TGCGCCAGCAGCTTGAATCCGGGACAGGGGGGTGAAGCTTTCTTT; CDR3: CASSLNPGQGGEAFF